The rows below give T cell receptor beta chains drawn from one sample of a study of beta chain features in type 1 diabetes. Clones were read by immunoSEQ multiplex PCR, and TCRdb kept only the in-frame ones, dropping some. The table records more than 150,000 clones, about 13% of them present only once. Sequencing was performed on central memory CD4+ T cells from blood. These receptors originate from a woman between 18 and 29 years old in good health. Each CDR3 is given with its conserved first and last residue. Each record gives: J gene, D gene, V gene, clone size, CDR3 protein, CDR3 DNA. The D gene is left open where the match is weak. Clone size is given for some rows only: seen once, a few or many times, or a class if the clone is expanded.

TRBJ2-7 | TRBD1 | TRBV28 | - | CASSLGDRVGEQYF | TGTGCCAGCAGTTTAGGGGACAGGGTAGGGGAGCAGTACTTC
TRBJ2-6 | - | TRBV14 | - | CASSQDPRGVSGANVLTF | TGTGCCAGCAGCCAAGATCCCAGGGGAGTCTCTGGGGCCAACGTCCTGACTTTC
TRBJ2-5 | - | TRBV7-2 | - | CASSLASFQETQYF | TGTGCCAGCAGCCTCGCGTCTTTCCAAGAGACCCAGTACTTC
TRBJ1-3 | TRBD1 | TRBV7-9 | few | CATGDRITENTIYF | TGTGCCACAGGGGACAGGATAACGGAAAACACCATATATTTT
TRBJ2-7 | TRBD2 | TRBV30 | - | CAWSVLAGRSYEQYF | TGTGCCTGGAGTGTACTAGCGGGCCGCTCCTACGAGCAGTACTTC
TRBJ1-4 | - | TRBV30 | few | CAWSALEKLFF | TGTGCCTGGAGTGCCCTTGAAAAACTGTTTTTT
TRBJ1-4 | - | TRBV5-1 | - | CASRLDSTNEKLFF | TGCGCCAGCAGGTTGGATTCGACTAATGAAAAACTGTTTTTT
TRBJ2-5 | TRBD1 | TRBV7-2 | - | CASSLGSDRDFQETQYF | TGTGCCAGCAGCTTAGGATCAGACAGGGATTTCCAAGAGACCCAGTACTTC
TRBJ1-2 | - | TRBV27 | - | CASSLSFQGFFTYGYTF | TGTGCCAGCAGTCTCTCTTTCCAGGGCTTCTTCACCTATGGCTACACCTTC
TRBJ2-1 | - | TRBV18 | few | CASSPQLSSYNEQFF | TGTGCCAGCTCACCACAACTAAGCTCCTACAATGAGCAGTTCTTC
TRBJ2-2 | - | TRBV5-1 | - | CASSRAGLTGELFF | TGCGCCAGCAGTAGGGCGGGACTCACCGGGGAGCTGTTTTTT
TRBJ2-3 | - | TRBV20-1 | few | CSALGGTQYF | TGCAGTGCCCTAGGGGGTACGCAGTATTTT
TRBJ2-7 | - | TRBV30 | - | CAWSLHGTYEQYF | TGTGCCTGGAGCTTGCACGGGACCTACGAGCAGTACTTC
TRBJ2-7 | - | TRBV25-1 | - | CASSRQSNYEQYF | TGTGCCAGCAGCCGACAGAGTAACTACGAGCAGTACTTC
TRBJ2-7 | TRBD1 | TRBV27 | - | CAKTSRTGGYEQYF | TGTGCCAAAACCTCCAGGACAGGGGGCTACGAGCAGTACTTC
TRBJ2-3 | - | TRBV11-3 | - | CASSLDRPSPTTDTQYF | TGTGCCAGCAGCTTAGATCGCCCTAGTCCTACCACAGATACGCAGTATTTT
TRBJ2-1 | - | TRBV10-2 | few | CASTDPSSRGYNEQFF | TGCGCCAGCACCGATCCATCTAGCAGGGGATACAATGAGCAGTTCTTC
TRBJ1-2 | - | TRBV11-2 | few | CASSQNQVSYGYTF | TGTGCCAGCAGCCAAAACCAGGTTTCCTATGGCTACACCTTC
TRBJ2-5 | - | TRBV5-1 | few | CASSLVGGKRETQYF | TGCGCCAGCAGCTTGGTTGGCGGGAAACGAGAGACCCAGTACTTC
TRBJ1-2 | - | TRBV14 | many | CASSQTRNYGYTF | TGTGCCAGCAGCCAAACCAGGAACTATGGCTACACCTTC
TRBJ2-5 | - | TRBV19 | - | CASSIFAGRQETQYF | TGTGCCAGTAGTATATTCGCGGGAAGACAAGAGACCCAGTACTTC
TRBJ2-2 | - | TRBV11-3 | few | CASSFKAGNTGELFF | TGTGCCAGCAGCTTTAAGGCAGGGAACACCGGGGAGCTGTTTTTT
TRBJ2-1 | TRBD2 | TRBV2 | - | CASNGEGNEQFF | TGTGCCAGCAACGGGGAGGGAAATGAGCAGTTCTTC
TRBJ2-6 | - | TRBV5-1 | - | CASSFGSWGAGANVLTF | TGCGCCAGCAGCTTCGGGTCCTGGGGGGCTGGGGCCAACGTCCTGACTTTC
TRBJ2-7 | - | TRBV5-1 | few | CASSLSTSSYEQYF | TGCGCCAGCAGCTTATCGACTAGCTCCTACGAGCAGTACTTC
TRBJ1-2 | - | TRBV7-2 | few | CASSLGTASTIGYTF | TGTGCCAGCAGCTTAGGAACAGCCTCAACCATAGGCTACACCTTC
TRBJ1-4 | TRBD1 | TRBV5-6 | few | CASSWGQGSAEKLFF | TGTGCCAGCAGCTGGGGACAGGGATCGGCGGAAAAACTGTTTTTT
TRBJ2-7 | TRBD2 | TRBV11-2 | few | CASSLSGGSYEQYF | TGTGCCAGCAGCTTATCGGGGGGCTCCTACGAGCAGTACTTC
TRBJ2-7 | - | TRBV5-1 | few | CASSLDFPRGEQYF | TGCGCCAGCAGCTTGGACTTCCCCCGCGGCGAGCAGTACTTC
TRBJ2-2 | TRBD2 | TRBV27 | - | CASSLGLAGNTGELFF | TGTGCCAGCAGTTTAGGGCTAGCGGGGAACACCGGGGAGCTGTTTTTT
TRBJ2-7 | TRBD2 | TRBV4-1 | few | CASSQDGTSGSYEQYF | TGCGCCAGCAGCCAAGATGGGACTAGCGGGAGCTACGAGCAGTACTTC
TRBJ2-7 | TRBD1 | TRBV5-4 | - | CASSRTGAYEQYF | TGTGCCAGCAGCCGGACAGGGGCCTACGAGCAGTACTTC
TRBJ1-1 | TRBD1 | TRBV6-1 | - | CAITGQGWTEAFF | TGTGCCATTACGGGACAGGGTTGGACTGAAGCTTTCTTT
TRBJ1-1 | - | TRBV11-2 | - | CASSLDRGTEAFF | TGTGCCAGCAGCTTAGACCGGGGCACTGAAGCTTTCTTT
TRBJ2-3 | - | TRBV7-2 | - | CASSLTNAQYF | TGTGCCAGCAGCTTGACTAACGCGCAGTATTTT
TRBJ2-3 | - | TRBV19 | few | CASSINRGTDTQYF | TGTGCCAGTAGTATAAACAGGGGCACAGATACGCAGTATTTT
TRBJ1-1 | - | TRBV28 | - | CASSSTAEERPNTEAFF | TGTGCCAGCAGTTCAACCGCAGAGGAGCGCCCGAACACTGAAGCTTTCTTT
TRBJ1-5 | TRBD1 | TRBV4-2 | - | CASSQAVDRNQPQHF | TGTGCCAGCAGCCAAGCCGTGGACAGGAATCAGCCCCAGCATTTT